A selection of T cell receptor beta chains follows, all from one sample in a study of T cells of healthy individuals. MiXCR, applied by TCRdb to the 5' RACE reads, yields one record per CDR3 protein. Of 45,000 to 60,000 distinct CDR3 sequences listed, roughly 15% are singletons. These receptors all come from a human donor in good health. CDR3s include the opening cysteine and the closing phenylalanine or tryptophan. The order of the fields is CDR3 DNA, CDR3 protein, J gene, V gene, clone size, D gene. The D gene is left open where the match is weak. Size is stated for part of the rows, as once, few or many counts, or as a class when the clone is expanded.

cdr3_nt: TGTGCCAGCAGCTTAGCCAGGGGTGGAAACACCATATATTTT
cdr3_aa: CASSLARGGNTIYF
j_call: TRBJ1-3
v_call: TRBV11-2
clone_size: NA
d_call: NA

cdr3_nt: TGTGCCAGCAGTTTCCCGCGGGGGACCGAGGCTGAAGCTTTCTTT
cdr3_aa: CASSFPRGTEAEAFF
j_call: TRBJ1-1
v_call: TRBV28
clone_size: many
d_call: NA

cdr3_nt: TGTGCCAGCTCACCAGGAATGGAAGAGACCCAGTACTTC
cdr3_aa: CASSPGMEETQYF
j_call: TRBJ2-5
v_call: TRBV18
clone_size: few
d_call: NA

cdr3_nt: TGTGCCAGCAGTGAGGATCTAGCGGGACCCTACGAGCAGTACTTC
cdr3_aa: CASSEDLAGPYEQYF
j_call: TRBJ2-7
v_call: TRBV2
clone_size: NA
d_call: TRBD2

cdr3_nt: TGTGCCAGCAGCCTAGGGAGACTCATCAGGTCCGAGACCCAGTACTTC
cdr3_aa: CASSLGRLIRSETQYF
j_call: TRBJ2-5
v_call: TRBV7-7
clone_size: many
d_call: NA

cdr3_nt: TGTGCCATCAGTTCCAGAGTGAACACTGAAGCTTTCTTT
cdr3_aa: CAISSRVNTEAFF
j_call: TRBJ1-1
v_call: TRBV10-3
clone_size: many
d_call: NA

cdr3_nt: TGCGCCAGAAGAGAAGAGACAGGGATCACAGATACGCAGTATTTT
cdr3_aa: CARREETGITDTQYF
j_call: TRBJ2-3
v_call: TRBV5-1
clone_size: NA
d_call: TRBD1

cdr3_nt: TGTGCCAGCAGCTTTTTGGGGAATCAGCCCCAGCATTTT
cdr3_aa: CASSFLGNQPQHF
j_call: TRBJ1-5
v_call: TRBV5-4
clone_size: many
d_call: NA

cdr3_nt: TGCGCCAGCACCCCAGGGGCAAGGGAGCAAGAGACCCAGTACTTC
cdr3_aa: CASTPGAREQETQYF
j_call: TRBJ2-5
v_call: TRBV5-1
clone_size: few
d_call: NA

cdr3_nt: TGCGCCAGCAGCTTGGATTCGACAGGGGGCTCGGCTATGGCTTTCTTT
cdr3_aa: CASSLDSTGGSAMAFF
j_call: TRBJ1-1
v_call: TRBV5-1
clone_size: NA
d_call: TRBD1

cdr3_nt: TGTGCCAGCAGTTATAGCGGGACAGGGGGCAATCAGCCCCAGCATTTT
cdr3_aa: CASSYSGTGGNQPQHF
j_call: TRBJ1-5
v_call: TRBV6-2/TRBV6-3
clone_size: many
d_call: TRBD1

cdr3_nt: TGCAGTGCTGGGAAGGGGAGTAGCGGCCCTCCTAGCACAGATACGCAGTATTTT
cdr3_aa: CSAGKGSSGPPSTDTQYF
j_call: TRBJ2-3
v_call: TRBV20-1
clone_size: NA
d_call: NA

cdr3_nt: TGTGCCAGCAGTCAGGGGCGGTGGAATGAGCAGTTCTTC
cdr3_aa: CASSQGRWNEQFF
j_call: TRBJ2-1
v_call: TRBV12-3/TRBV12-4
clone_size: many
d_call: NA

cdr3_nt: TGTGCCAGCAGCCAAGGGTTAGGGTCAGCTTTCTTT
cdr3_aa: CASSQGLGSAFF
j_call: TRBJ1-1
v_call: TRBV3-1
clone_size: few
d_call: NA

cdr3_nt: TGCGCCAGCAGCTTGGGGCCCATAGAGGGCTACACCTTC
cdr3_aa: CASSLGPIEGYTF
j_call: TRBJ1-2
v_call: TRBV5-1
clone_size: NA
d_call: NA

cdr3_nt: TGTGCCAGCAGCCCTCGTAGGGCTAGCGGGACTAGCACAGATACGCAGTATTTT
cdr3_aa: CASSPRRASGTSTDTQYF
j_call: TRBJ2-3
v_call: TRBV11-2
clone_size: few
d_call: TRBD2

cdr3_nt: TGTGCCAGTACAGACAGGGGTAACACCGGGGAGCTGTTTTTT
cdr3_aa: CASTDRGNTGELFF
j_call: TRBJ2-2
v_call: TRBV19
clone_size: many
d_call: TRBD1

cdr3_nt: TGCGCCAGCAGCCCAGGACGGACCGGGACTGAAGCTTTCTTT
cdr3_aa: CASSPGRTGTEAFF
j_call: TRBJ1-1
v_call: TRBV4-3
clone_size: many
d_call: NA

cdr3_nt: TGTGCCACCAGTGAGTCGGGACGAAATCAGCCCCAGCATTTT
cdr3_aa: CATSESGRNQPQHF
j_call: TRBJ1-5
v_call: TRBV24-1
clone_size: many
d_call: NA

cdr3_nt: TGTGCCAGCAGCTTGGAGGGCGGGAGAGTCGGGCGTACGCAGTATTTT
cdr3_aa: CASSLEGGRVGRTQYF
j_call: TRBJ2-3
v_call: TRBV5-4
clone_size: many
d_call: TRBD2

cdr3_nt: TGCGCCAGCCTCCGGGACTCTAACACCGGGGAGCTGTTTTTT
cdr3_aa: CASLRDSNTGELFF
j_call: TRBJ2-2
v_call: TRBV5-1
clone_size: NA
d_call: NA

cdr3_nt: TGTGCCAGCAGCGTAGCGGGTAGGTACAATGAGCAGTTCTTC
cdr3_aa: CASSVAGRYNEQFF
j_call: TRBJ2-1
v_call: TRBV9
clone_size: many
d_call: NA

cdr3_nt: TGCGCCAGCAGCTTGGGGGGGGACACTTCCTACGAGCAGTACTTC
cdr3_aa: CASSLGGDTSYEQYF
j_call: TRBJ2-7
v_call: TRBV5-1
clone_size: NA
d_call: NA

cdr3_nt: TGCGCCAGCAGCGGGGCCTACGAGCAGTACTTC
cdr3_aa: CASSGAYEQYF
j_call: TRBJ2-7
v_call: TRBV5-1
clone_size: many
d_call: NA

cdr3_nt: TGTGCCAGCAGCCCCGGGACAGGGGGCTACGAGCAGTACTTC
cdr3_aa: CASSPGTGGYEQYF
j_call: TRBJ2-7
v_call: TRBV3-1
clone_size: few
d_call: TRBD1

cdr3_nt: TGTGCCAGCACCAGAATAAGGAGGACAGGGCTTTCCCTTGAAGCTTTCTTT
cdr3_aa: CASTRIRRTGLSLEAFF
j_call: TRBJ1-1
v_call: TRBV12-3/TRBV12-4
clone_size: NA
d_call: TRBD1

cdr3_nt: TGCAGTGCCGAACTAGACTCCTACAATGAGCAGTTCTTC
cdr3_aa: CSAELDSYNEQFF
j_call: TRBJ2-1
v_call: TRBV20-1
clone_size: medium-sized
d_call: NA

cdr3_nt: TGCGCCAGCAGCGCGGGACAGACCTCCTACAATGAGCAGTTCTTC
cdr3_aa: CASSAGQTSYNEQFF
j_call: TRBJ2-1
v_call: TRBV5-1
clone_size: few
d_call: NA

cdr3_nt: TGTGCCAGCAGCCAAGTTCCTCCCACCGGGGAGCTGTTTTTT
cdr3_aa: CASSQVPPTGELFF
j_call: TRBJ2-2
v_call: TRBV4-2
clone_size: NA
d_call: NA

cdr3_nt: TGTGCCAGCAGCCGCGGTGCCGGCACAGATACGCAGTATTTT
cdr3_aa: CASSRGAGTDTQYF
j_call: TRBJ2-3
v_call: TRBV3-1
clone_size: NA
d_call: NA

cdr3_nt: TGCGCCAGCAGCCAAGATCATAGGCAGTTCGGCTACACCTTC
cdr3_aa: CASSQDHRQFGYTF
j_call: TRBJ1-2
v_call: TRBV4-3
clone_size: few
d_call: NA

cdr3_nt: TGTGCCAGCTTCAAGCTCACGAGGGAGCAGTACTTC
cdr3_aa: CASFKLTREQYF
j_call: TRBJ2-7
v_call: TRBV2
clone_size: many
d_call: NA

cdr3_nt: TGCGCCAGCAGCCAAGTGGACGGGGGGGCCACAGATACGCAGTATTTT
cdr3_aa: CASSQVDGGATDTQYF
j_call: TRBJ2-3
v_call: TRBV4-3
clone_size: many
d_call: TRBD2